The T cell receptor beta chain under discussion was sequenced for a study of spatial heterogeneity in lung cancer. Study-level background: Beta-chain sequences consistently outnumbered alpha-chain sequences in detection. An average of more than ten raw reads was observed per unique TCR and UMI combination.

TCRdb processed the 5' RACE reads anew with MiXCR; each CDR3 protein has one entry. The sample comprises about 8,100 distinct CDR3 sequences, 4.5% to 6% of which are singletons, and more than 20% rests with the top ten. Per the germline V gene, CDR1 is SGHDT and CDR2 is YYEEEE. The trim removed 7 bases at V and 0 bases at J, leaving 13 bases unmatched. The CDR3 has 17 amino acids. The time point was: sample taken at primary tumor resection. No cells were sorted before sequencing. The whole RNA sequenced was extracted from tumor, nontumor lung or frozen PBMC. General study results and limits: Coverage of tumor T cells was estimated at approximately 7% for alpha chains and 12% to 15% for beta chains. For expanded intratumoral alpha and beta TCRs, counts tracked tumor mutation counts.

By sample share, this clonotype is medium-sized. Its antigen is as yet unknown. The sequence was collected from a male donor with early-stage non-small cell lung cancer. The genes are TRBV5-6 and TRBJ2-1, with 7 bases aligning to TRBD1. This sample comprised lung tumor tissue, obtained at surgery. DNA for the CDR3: TGTGCCAGCCACACTGGGGGCAGGGGGTCCTCCTACAATGAGCAGTTCTTC. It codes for CASHTGGRGSSYNEQFF.